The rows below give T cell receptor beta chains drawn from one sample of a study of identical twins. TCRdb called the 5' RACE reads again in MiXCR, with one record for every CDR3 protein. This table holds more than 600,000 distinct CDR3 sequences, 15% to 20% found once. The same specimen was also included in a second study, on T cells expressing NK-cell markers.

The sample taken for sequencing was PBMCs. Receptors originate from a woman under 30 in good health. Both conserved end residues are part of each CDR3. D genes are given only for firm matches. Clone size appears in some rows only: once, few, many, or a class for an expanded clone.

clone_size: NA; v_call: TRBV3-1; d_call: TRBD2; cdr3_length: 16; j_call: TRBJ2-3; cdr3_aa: CASSQIAGAYTDTQYF; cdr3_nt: TGTGCCAGCAGCCAGATAGCGGGGGCTTACACAGATACGCAGTATTTT
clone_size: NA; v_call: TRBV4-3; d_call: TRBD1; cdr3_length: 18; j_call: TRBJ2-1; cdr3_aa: CASSHAIPGQGPNNEQFF; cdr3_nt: TGCGCCAGCAGCCATGCTATTCCGGGACAGGGGCCCAACAATGAGCAGTTCTTC
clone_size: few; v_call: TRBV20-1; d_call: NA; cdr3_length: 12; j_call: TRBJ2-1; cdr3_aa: CSARVWGDEQFF; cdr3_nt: TGCAGTGCTAGAGTCTGGGGCGACGAGCAGTTCTTC
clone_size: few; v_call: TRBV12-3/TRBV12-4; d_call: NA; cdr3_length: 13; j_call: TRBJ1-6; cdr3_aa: CASSPRHPSPLHF; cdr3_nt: TGTGCCAGCAGTCCCCGACACCCTTCACCCCTCCACTTT
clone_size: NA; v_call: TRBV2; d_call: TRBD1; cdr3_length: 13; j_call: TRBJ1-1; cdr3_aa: CASSEDRGGEAFF; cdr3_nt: TGTGCCAGCAGTGAAGACAGGGGCGGGGAAGCTTTCTTT
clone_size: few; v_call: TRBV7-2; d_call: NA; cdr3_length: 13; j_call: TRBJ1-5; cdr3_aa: CASSTLWDQPQHF; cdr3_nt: TGTGCCAGCAGCACATTATGGGATCAGCCCCAGCATTTT
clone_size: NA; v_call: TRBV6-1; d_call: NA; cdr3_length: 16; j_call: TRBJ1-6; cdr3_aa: CASSRQGVPYNSPLHF; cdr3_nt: TGTGCCAGCAGTCGGCAAGGAGTTCCGTATAATTCACCCCTCCACTTT
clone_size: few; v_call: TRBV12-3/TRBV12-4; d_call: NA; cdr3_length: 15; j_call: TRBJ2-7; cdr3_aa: CASSLSGSQSYEQYF; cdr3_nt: TGTGCCAGCAGTTTATCCGGAAGCCAGTCCTACGAGCAGTACTTC
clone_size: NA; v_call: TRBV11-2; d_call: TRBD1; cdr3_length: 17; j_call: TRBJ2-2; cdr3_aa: CASSLRNDRGRTGELFF; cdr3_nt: TGTGCCAGCAGCTTACGGAACGACAGGGGGCGAACCGGGGAGCTGTTTTTT
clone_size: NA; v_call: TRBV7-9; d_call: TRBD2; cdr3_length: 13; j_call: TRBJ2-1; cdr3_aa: CASKPPTSGRGFF; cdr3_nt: TGTGCCAGCAAGCCCCCGACTAGCGGGAGAGGATTCTTC